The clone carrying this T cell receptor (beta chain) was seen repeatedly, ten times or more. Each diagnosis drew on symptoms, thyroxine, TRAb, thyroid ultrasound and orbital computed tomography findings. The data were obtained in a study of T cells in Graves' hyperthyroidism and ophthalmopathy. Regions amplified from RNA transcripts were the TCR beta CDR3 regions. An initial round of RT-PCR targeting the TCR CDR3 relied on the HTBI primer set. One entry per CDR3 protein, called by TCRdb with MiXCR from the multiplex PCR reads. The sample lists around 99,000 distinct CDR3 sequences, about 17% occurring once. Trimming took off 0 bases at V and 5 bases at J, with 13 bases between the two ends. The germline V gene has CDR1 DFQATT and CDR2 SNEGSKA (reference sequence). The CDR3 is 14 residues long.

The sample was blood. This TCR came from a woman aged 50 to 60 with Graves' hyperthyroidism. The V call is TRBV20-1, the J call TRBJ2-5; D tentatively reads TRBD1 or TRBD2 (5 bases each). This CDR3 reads CSAREGVSPETQYF. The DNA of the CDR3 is TGCAGTGCTAGAGAGGGGGTTAGCCCGGAGACCCAGTACTTC.